The 25 T cell receptor beta chains below come from one sample, sequenced in a study of blood T cell repertoires in COVID-19. Profiled with immunoSEQ multiplex PCR; TCRdb holds only in-frame clones, not every one. The profile shows over 200,000 clones, 92% of them singletons. Sequenced sample: peripheral blood. These receptors all come from a man between 60 and 70 years old with COVID-19, enrolled during active disease.

The CDR3, as DNA: TGCAGCGTTGCCCGGGACACCTACGAGCAGTACTTC. It codes for CSVARDTYEQYF. This chain uses TRBV29-1 with TRBJ2-7, with D possibly being TRBD1 (6 bases). The CDR3 contains 12 residues. Germline-derived CDR1 and CDR2 are SQVTM and ANQGSEA. V lost 4 bases and J 2 bases, leaving 9 bases between the germline ends.

The chain recombines TRBV2 with TRBJ1-2, with 11 positions matching TRBD1. V was pared by 7 bases and J by 6 bases, with 7 bases of the junction left unmatched. CDR1 is SNHLY, CDR2 FYNNEI, per germline. There are 14 residues in the CDR3. The chain's CDR3 is CASITDRGRDGYTF. The CDR3 nucleotides are TGTGCCAGCATTACGGACAGGGGGCGTGATGGCTACACCTTC.

V is TRBV2 and J is TRBJ2-3, with D perhaps TRBD2 (5 bases). From germline, CDR1 is SNHLY and CDR2 FYNNEI. The CDR3 covers 15 residues. V shed 7 bases and J shed 0 bases, with 14 bases lying between them. CDR3 amino acids: CASTAGPPSTDTQYF. The DNA for the CDR3 is TGTGCCAGCACGGCGGGTCCGCCTAGCACAGATACGCAGTATTTT.

In regard to this clone: This specimen includes other DNA sequences encoding the same CDR3. V usage is TRBV3-1 (or the pseudogene TRBV3-2) and J usage is TRBJ2-2; 8 bases match TRBD2. The CDR3 consists of 16 residues. V lost 4 bases, J lost 0 bases, and 4 bases stayed unmatched. Looked up from germline, CDR1 is LGHDT and CDR2 is YNNKEL (reference sequence). In nucleotides, the CDR3 is TGTGCCAGCAGCCCCCGGGGGGGCACGAACACCGGGGAGCTGTTTTTT. It translates to CASSPRGGTNTGELFF.

This rearrangement joins TRBV7-2 to TRBJ1-2; 7 nucleotides agree with TRBD1. Germline values: CDR1 SGHTA, CDR2 FQGNSA. The junction had 8 bases not matched to a gene; V was cut back by 7 bases and J by 3 bases. The CDR3 is made up of 14 amino acids. CDR3 in DNA: TGTGCCAGCACCCTCCCAGGACAGGACTATGGCTACACCTTC. Protein sequence: CASTLPGQDYGYTF.

The rearrangement joins TRBV5-8 to TRBJ2-7; TRBD1 matches 7 bases. This CDR3 comprises 12 residues. Per germline, CDR1 SGHTS and CDR2 YDEGEE. Germline trimming cut 4 bases from V and 3 bases from J; bases unmatched to any gene: 1. The CDR3 bases are TGTGCCAGCAGCCGACAGGGCTACGAGCAGTACTTC. Residues: CASSRQGYEQYF.

The chain combines TRBV12-3 or TRBV12-4 with TRBJ1-4; 9 bases match TRBD1. Trimming at V came to 8 bases and at J to 7 bases, leaving 5 bases not matched to a gene. CDR3 length: 13 residues. The DNA of the CDR3 is TGTGCCAGCCAGACAGGGGGGGCTGAAAAACTGTTTTTT. Amino acids: CASQTGGAEKLFF.

J is TRBJ1-5 and V is TRBV2; perhaps TRBD1 as D (5 bases). Germline CDR1 is SNHLY and CDR2 is FYNNEI. Trimming shortened V by 3 bases and J by 15 bases, and 15 bases separated the two germline ends. The CDR3 is 12 residues long. The CDR3 is CASSDRGLVSHF. As DNA, the CDR3 is TGTGCCAGCAGTGACCGGGGGTTAGTGTCGCATTTT.

The chain couples TRBV7-8 to TRBJ2-2; 7 bases fit TRBD2. This CDR3 is built from 18 residues. Trimming cost V 5 bases and J 1 base; bases outside gene matches: 13. Germline V lookup: CDR1 SGHVS, CDR2 FQNEAQ. CDR3 DNA: TGTGCCAGCAGCCCACCCCTCCGGACTAGGAAGAACACCGGGGAGCTGTTTTTT. Amino acid sequence: CASSPPLRTRKNTGELFF.

This clone came up once. The chain recombines TRBV18 with TRBJ1-2, with 8 bases aligning to TRBD1. The CDR3 sequence is 15 residues long. CDR1 is KGHSH, CDR2 LQKENI, per germline. The V and J ends lost 3 bases and 3 bases, in that order; junction bases with no gene match: 6. DNA of the CDR3: TGTGCCAGCTCACCTAGTCAGGGGGCAGACTATGGCTACACCTTC. Translated, it gives CASSPSQGADYGYTF.

The chain is built from TRBV7-9 and TRBJ2-1; 12 bases line up with TRBD2. CDR1 is SEHNR and CDR2 is FQNEAQ in the germline V gene (reference sequence). CDR3 length equals 16 residues. Trimming removed 6 bases from V and 4 bases from J; junction bases left unmatched: 7. The CDR3 DNA follows: TGTGCCAGCAGTGGTCTAGCGGGGGGGCAATACAATGAGCAGTTCTTC. Protein product: CASSGLAGGQYNEQFF.

The chain uses TRBV4-1 and TRBJ1-2; 11 bases agree with TRBD1. Germline loops: CDR1 MGHRA, CDR2 YSYEKL. Unmatched junction bases numbered 6, after V lost 4 bases and J lost 5 bases. The CDR3 extends over 15 amino acids. The CDR3 region has the DNA TGCGCCAGCAGCCCTGGACAGGGGGCGAATTATGGCTACACCTTC. Translating gives CASSPGQGANYGYTF.

This chain uses TRBV6-1 with TRBJ1-2; D unresolved. Trimming stripped 2 bases from V and 0 bases from J, with 10 bases between. Germline V gives CDR1 MNHNS, CDR2 SASEGT. This CDR3 spans 15 amino acids. DNA of the CDR3: TGTGCCAGCAGTGAATCTGTAGCGGCTAACTATGGCTACACCTTC. Translation gives CASSESVAANYGYTF.

J is TRBJ2-2 and V is TRBV5-6; 9 bases are shared with TRBD1. V was clipped by 1 base and J by 4 bases; unmatched bases: 5. The V gene's germline CDR1 is SGHDT and CDR2 YYEEEE. CDR3 length: 16 residues. The CDR3, as DNA: TGTGCCAGCAGCTTGACGGGACAGGGAGTCACCGGGGAGCTGTTTTTT. Translation gives CASSLTGQGVTGELFF.

This clone has just one count. This chain connects TRBV11-3 to TRBJ2-7; 7 bases align to TRBD2. CDR1 and CDR2 (germline): SGHNT, YENEEA. The trim removed 1 base at V and 4 bases at J, leaving 4 bases unmatched. CDR3 length equals 14 residues. The CDR3 DNA sequence: TGTGCCAGCAGCTTAGCGGGAGGCAATTACGAGCAGTACTTC. Translation gives CASSLAGGNYEQYF. Filled out from reference TRBV11-3 and TRBJ2-7, the complete variable domain reads EAGVVQSPRYKIIEKKQPVAFWCNPISGHNTLYWYLQNLGQGPELLIRYENEEAVDDSQLPKDRFSAERLKGVDSTLKIQPAELGDSAVYLCASSLAGGNYEQYFGPGTRLTVT.

The J gene is TRBJ2-7, the V gene TRBV1; the tabulated D call, TRBD2, remains unverified against the DNA. TRBV1 is recorded as a pseudogene. The CDR3 covers 15 residues. The chain's CDR3 is CTSSPLVGVVHEQYF. As DNA, the CDR3 is TGCACCAGCAGCCCCCTAGTGGGAGTGGTCCACGAGCAGTACTTC.

V gene TRBV7-9 combines with J gene TRBJ2-1; 9 nucleotides agree with TRBD2. Germline V gene data show CDR1 as SEHNR and CDR2 as FQNEAQ (reference sequence). The V segment lost 2 bases and the J segment 9 bases; nucleotides outside the gene matches: 8. The CDR3 length is 15 residues. The CDR3: CASSLWRGGRGEQFF. CDR3 DNA sequence: TGTGCCAGCAGCTTATGGCGGGGGGGCAGAGGTGAGCAGTTCTTC.

This chain links TRBV15 with TRBJ2-3; 9 nucleotides line up with TRBD1. CDR1 is LNHNV and CDR2 is YYDKDF in the germline V gene (reference sequence). The CDR3 consists of 14 residues. After removal of 5 bases from V and 8 bases from J, the junction contained 8 bases not matched to a gene. The CDR3 nucleotides read TGTGCCACCAGCGAGTCTACAGGGGGCGGTACGCAGTATTTT. Its translation is CATSESTGGGTQYF.

A note on this clone: Other nucleotide sequences from this sample produce the same CDR3. The chain recombines TRBV9 with TRBJ2-7; a weak D match, TRBD1 (6 bases). CDR3 size: 14 residues. Germline V gene lookup returns CDR1 SGDLS and CDR2 YYNGEE. Trimming left V 0 bases short and J 3 bases short, with 10 bases between. In DNA form, the CDR3 reads TGTGCCAGCAGCGTAGGTACAGGGATCTACGAGCAGTACTTC. Translation: CASSVGTGIYEQYF. Together with reference TRBV9 and TRBJ2-7, the CDR3 gives the full variable domain: DSGVTQTPKHLITATGQRVTLRCSPRSGDLSVYWYQQSLDQGLQFLIQYYNGEERAKGNILERFSAQQFPDLHSELNLSSLELGDSALYFCASSVGTGIYEQYFGPGTRLTVT.

The V and J genes are TRBV6-5 and TRBJ1-4, with 7 nucleotides matching TRBD1. CDR3 length: 14 residues. V shed 6 bases and J 4 bases; nucleotides not matched to a gene: 5. In germline, CDR1 is MNHEY, CDR2 SVGAGI. The CDR3 protein is CASRLTGSNEKLFF. The CDR3, as DNA: TGTGCCAGCAGATTGACAGGGAGTAATGAAAAACTGTTTTTT.

The chain employs TRBV27 and TRBJ2-2, with TRBD1 as a possible D gene (6 bases). CDR3 length: 15 amino acids. The germline CDR1 and CDR2 sequences are MNHEY and SMNVEV (reference sequence). The V end lost 6 bases, the J end lost 0 bases, and 11 bases lay between the germline ends. The CDR3 is CASSSGQTNTGELFF. CDR3 nucleotides: TGTGCCAGCAGCTCGGGACAAACGAACACCGGGGAGCTGTTTTTT.

The chain carries TRBV30 and TRBJ1-5, with 8 bases identical to TRBD1. J was trimmed by 0 bases and V by 4 bases; bases with no gene match: 5. The germline V gene encodes CDR1 GTSNPN and CDR2 SVGIG (reference sequence). The CDR3 runs 15 residues. The chain's CDR3 is CAWNSGQDSNQPQHF. The CDR3 DNA follows: TGTGCCTGGAACTCGGGACAGGATAGCAATCAGCCCCAGCATTTT.

This sequence joins TRBV19 and TRBJ2-1; 10 bases map to TRBD1. The CDR3 runs to 16 residues. Unmatched junction bases numbered 6, after V lost 5 bases and J lost 2 bases. The germline CDR1 and CDR2 sequences are LNHDA and SQIVND (reference sequence). The CDR3 region is CASSPAGTGAYNEQFF. For the CDR3, the DNA is TGTGCCAGTAGTCCCGCCGGGACAGGGGCCTACAATGAGCAGTTCTTC.

The chain carries TRBV6-5 and TRBJ1-2; the match to TRBD1 covers 10 bases. The V segment lost 6 bases and the J segment 5 bases; nucleotides outside the gene matches: 6. This CDR3 spans 14 amino acids. CDR1 is MNHEY, CDR2 SVGAGI, per germline. The DNA for the CDR3 is TGTGCCAGCAGACGCGGACAGGGGGTATATGGCTACACCTTC. This sequence encodes CASRRGQGVYGYTF.

The chain has TRBV19 and TRBJ2-3; 11 bases are shared with TRBD1. Looked up from germline, CDR1 is LNHDA and CDR2 is SQIVND (reference sequence). The CDR3 contains 17 residues. After removal of 3 bases from V and 3 bases from J, the junction contained 8 bases not matched to a gene. CDR3 residues: CASSIGVGTGGTDTQYF. The CDR3 coding sequence is TGTGCCAGTAGTATTGGAGTAGGGACAGGGGGGACAGATACGCAGTATTTT.